The 13 T cell receptor beta chains below all came from one sample that was sequenced in a study of blood T cell repertoires in COVID-19. Some clones are missing from TCRdb's copy, which holds only in-frame ones; the method was immunoSEQ multiplex PCR. The sample holds about 270,000 clones, about nine tenths seen once. Specimen: PBMCs or T cells enriched from blood (not recorded which). The receptor source for this set is a woman aged 18-29 years who had recovered from COVID-19.

This chain links TRBV7-2 with TRBJ1-3; D gene uncertain. This CDR3 region has 14 residues. Germline V gene lookup returns CDR1 SGHTA and CDR2 FQGNSA. The V gene lost 1 base and the J gene lost 0 bases, with 4 bases spanning the gap. CDR3 sequence reads: CASSLGASGNTIYF. The CDR3 DNA reads as TGTGCCAGCAGCTTAGGGGCCTCTGGAAACACCATATATTTT.

The genes are TRBV28 and TRBJ2-1; TRBD2 aligns across 11 bases. CDR1 and CDR2 (germline): MDHEN, SYDVKM. This CDR3 contains 17 residues. The ends lost 1 base at V and 0 bases at J; junction bases unmatched: 2. CDR3 amino acids: CASSLSTSGISYNEQFF. CDR3 coding DNA: TGTGCCAGCAGTTTATCGACTAGCGGGATCTCCTACAATGAGCAGTTCTTC.

The rearrangement uses TRBV18 and TRBJ2-1; a weak D match, TRBD1 (6 bases). The CDR3 totals 15 residues. With 3 bases removed from V and 7 bases from J, the gap between germline ends came to 16 bases. Germline V gives CDR1 KGHSH, CDR2 LQKENI. The chain's CDR3 is CASSPQSIQGNEQFF. CDR3 coding DNA: TGTGCCAGCTCACCCCAAAGTATACAGGGTAATGAGCAGTTCTTC.

This chain uses TRBV12-3 or TRBV12-4 with TRBJ2-1; D unclear. V was trimmed by 5 bases and J by 14 bases, leaving 4 bases between them. The length of the CDR3 is 8 residues. CDR3 sequence reads: CASSPKFF. The CDR3 DNA follows: TGTGCCAGCAGTCCAAAGTTCTTC.

The CDR3 spells CASSFSTGLAATPDTQYF. The CDR3 DNA follows: TGTGCCAGCAGCTTCAGTACGGGACTAGCGGCAACGCCAGATACGCAGTATTTT. The chain couples TRBV13 to TRBJ2-3, with TRBD2 matching over 11 bases. The V and J ends lost 3 bases and 4 bases, in that order; junction bases with no gene match: 12. Germline loops: CDR1 PRHDT, CDR2 FYEKMQ (reference sequence). The CDR3 totals 18 residues. The entire variable domain, with the rest obtained from reference TRBV13 and TRBJ2-3, is as follows: AAGVIQSPRHLIKEKRETATLKCYPIPRHDTVYWYQQGPGQDPQFLISFYEKMQSDKGSIPDRFSAQQFSDYHSELNMSSLELGDSALYFCASSFSTGLAATPDTQYFGPGTRLTVL.

This chain links TRBV27 with TRBJ2-5; TRBD1 aligns across 10 bases. The CDR3 is 17 amino acids. V lost 1 base and J lost 2; bases outside the gene matches: 7. CDR1 is MNHEY, CDR2 SMNVEV, per germline (reference sequence). In DNA form, the CDR3 reads TGTGCCAGCAGTTTATTTGGGACAGGGGACTTTCAAGAGACCCAGTACTTC. The encoded protein is CASSLFGTGDFQETQYF.

This sequence joins TRBV6-1 and TRBJ2-7; maybe TRBD2 (6 bases). V was shortened by 1 base and J by 0 bases, with 13 bases between the two germline ends. The germline V gene encodes CDR1 MNHNS and CDR2 SASEGT. This CDR3 spans 16 amino acids. The CDR3 DNA reads TGTGCCAGCAGTGAAGTCCGTATGGGGGGCTCCTACGAGCAGTACTTC. Translation: CASSEVRMGGSYEQYF.

This sequence joins TRBV21-1 and TRBJ1-1. TRBV21-1 is flagged as a pseudogene. The CDR3 length is 13 residues. CDR3 nucleotide sequence: TGTGCCAGCAGCAGGAGAGGGAACACTGAAGCTTTCTTT. This codes for CASSRRGNTEAFF.

The CDR3 bases are TGTGCCAGCAGCCTCGGGGGAGTCTCCTCCTACGAGCAGTACTTC. As protein: CASSLGGVSSYEQYF. This chain uses TRBV11-3 with TRBJ2-7; D is possibly TRBD2 (6 bases). The CDR3 totals 15 residues. V was shortened by 5 bases and J by 0 bases, with 14 bases between the two germline ends. CDR1 and CDR2 from the germline V gene are SGHNT and YENEEA.

The rearrangement joins TRBV28 to TRBJ2-7; D is perhaps TRBD1 (6 bases). Germline CDR1 reads MDHEN; CDR2 reads SYDVKM. Trimming stripped 3 bases from V and 2 bases from J, with 11 bases between. The CDR3 extends over 14 amino acids. The CDR3, as DNA: TGTGCCAGCAGTTTCAGGGGTCCCCCCTACGAGCAGTACTTC. Amino acid sequence: CASSFRGPPYEQYF.

The chain employs TRBV6-5 and TRBJ2-7, with 7 bases aligning to TRBD1. Germline trimming cut 6 bases from V and 6 bases from J; bases unmatched to any gene: 11. Germline V gene sequence: CDR1 MNHEY, CDR2 SVGAGI. The CDR3 is 14 amino acids. The CDR3 sequence is CASSGEGQFFEQYF. CDR3 bases: TGTGCCAGCAGCGGTGAGGGACAGTTTTTCGAGCAGTACTTC.

The J gene is TRBJ1-5, the V gene TRBV28; a weak D match, TRBD1 (5 bases). Per germline, CDR1 MDHEN and CDR2 SYDVKM. Trimming cost V 5 bases and J 9 bases, with 20 bases left between them. CDR3 length equals 15 residues. CDR3 nucleotides: TGTGCCAGCAGTCCCCCACCGACGGGGAGGGGGCCCCAGCATTTT. Its translation: CASSPPPTGRGPQHF.

The chain carries TRBV6-6 and TRBJ1-5, with TRBD1 matching 9 bases. The CDR3 is 14 amino acids. Germline V lookup: CDR1 MNHNY, CDR2 SVGAGI (reference sequence). V shed 5 bases, J shed 9 bases, and the junction held 8 bases outside the gene matches. CDR3 in DNA: TGTGCCAGCAGTAACCGGCCGGGACAGGGGCCCCAGCATTTT. It translates to CASSNRPGQGPQHF.